One and the same sample provided the 19 T cell receptor beta chains below, sequenced in a study of blood T cell repertoires in COVID-19. Sequencing was performed with immunoSEQ multiplex PCR; in TCRdb, only in-frame clones are kept and a portion is missing. The sample includes 200,000 to 300,000 clones, roughly four fifths of them seen just once. The sequencing sample was made of peripheral blood. These receptors were taken from an elderly woman with acute or convalescent COVID-19.

This clone has more than one count but fewer than ten. The V gene is TRBV6-5, the J gene TRBJ1-5; 12 nucleotides line up with TRBD1. Germline CDR1 and CDR2: MNHEY and SVGAGI. The V and J ends lost 6 bases and 6 bases, in that order; junction bases with no gene match: 3. CDR3 length: 14 residues. CDR3 sequence reads: CASRGTGGGQPQHF. CDR3 nucleotides: TGTGCCAGCAGGGGGACAGGGGGCGGTCAGCCCCAGCATTTT.

This chain uses TRBV27 with TRBJ1-3; TRBD1 aligns across 9 bases. Looked up from germline, CDR1 is MNHEY and CDR2 is SMNVEV (reference sequence). The CDR3 covers 21 residues. V was clipped by 6 bases and J by 4 bases; unmatched bases: 25. The DNA for the CDR3 is TGTGCCAGCAGCCGCCGGGCCCCGGGACAGGGATGGGCCGGGGCAGGAAACACCATATATTTT. It translates to CASSRRAPGQGWAGAGNTIYF.

This chain links TRBV10-3 with TRBJ2-7, with 8 bases fitting TRBD2. The ends lost 6 bases at V and 2 bases at J; junction bases unmatched: 9. Per the germline V gene, CDR1 is ENHRY and CDR2 is SYGVKD. The CDR3 runs 15 residues. This CDR3 is CAISDAGGATYEQYF. The CDR3 coding sequence is TGTGCCATCAGCGACGCCGGGGGGGCCACCTACGAGCAGTACTTC.

Turning to this clone: Different DNA sequences within this sample yield the same CDR3. The rearrangement uses TRBV3-1 (or the pseudogene TRBV3-2) and TRBJ1-6; the D gene is possibly TRBD1 (5 bases). V lost 0 bases and J lost 4, with 7 bases in between. The CDR3 contains 15 residues. Germline values: CDR1 LGHDT, CDR2 YNNKEL (reference sequence). The CDR3 DNA sequence: TGTGCCAGCAGCCAAGATTCAGGGTATAATTCACCCCTCCACTTT. Translation gives CASSQDSGYNSPLHF.

The chain has TRBV6-5 and TRBJ1-6; 8 bases are shared with TRBD1. V dropped 6 bases and J dropped 7; count of bases not matched to a gene: 5. The V gene's germline CDR1 is MNHEY and CDR2 SVGAGI. The CDR3 runs 14 residues. The CDR3 nucleotides are TGTGCCAGCAGCAACAGGGGGTGGAATTCACCCCTCCACTTT. It codes for CASSNRGWNSPLHF.

The J gene is TRBJ2-1, the V gene TRBV5-8; maybe TRBD2 (6 bases). Germline V gene lookup returns CDR1 SGHTS and CDR2 YDEGEE. The V gene lost 4 bases and the J gene lost 0 bases, with 14 bases spanning the gap. CDR3 size: 16 residues. This CDR3 is CASSTRRGSSYNEQFF. The DNA of the CDR3 is TGTGCCAGCAGCACCCGACGGGGGAGCTCCTACAATGAGCAGTTCTTC.

V gene TRBV6-5 combines with J gene TRBJ2-5; no reliable D call. V was pared by 3 bases and J by 2 bases, with 10 bases between. CDR3 size: 14 residues. In germline, CDR1 is MNHEY, CDR2 SVGAGI. The CDR3 region has the DNA TGTGCCAGCAGTTATGGGCCCTTACAAGAGACCCAGTACTTC. This gives the protein CASSYGPLQETQYF.

The chain employs TRBV3-1 (or the pseudogene TRBV3-2) and TRBJ1-6, with a weak D call TRBD1 (5 bases). The CDR3 consists of 14 residues. Trimming cost V 7 bases and J 7 bases, with 14 bases left between them. CDR1 and CDR2 from the germline V gene are LGHDT and YNNKEL (reference sequence). The CDR3 region has the DNA TGTGCCAGCAACCAGGGCAGGAGGAATTCACCCCTCCACTTT. This gives the protein CASNQGRRNSPLHF.

The V and J genes are TRBV9 and TRBJ1-1; D is undetermined. Looked up from germline, CDR1 is SGDLS and CDR2 is YYNGEE. The germline V and J ends were trimmed by 3 bases and 1 base, with 10 bases remaining between them. The CDR3 totals 14 residues. As DNA, the CDR3 is TGTGCCAGCAGCGAGCGGCTCGCGAACACTGAAGCTTTCTTT. This sequence encodes CASSERLANTEAFF.

The V gene is TRBV6-6, the J gene TRBJ1-3, with a weak D call TRBD1 (6 bases). The CDR3 spans 14 residues. V lost 6 bases and J lost 6, with 15 bases in between. Germline V gene lookup returns CDR1 MNHNY and CDR2 SVGAGI (reference sequence). The CDR3 DNA reads as TGTGCCAGCAGACTAGGGGGGAGGGAAAACACCATATATTTT. Amino acids: CASRLGGRENTIYF.

This clone has a handful of counts. Other DNA sequences in the same sample also yield this CDR3. V usage is TRBV9 and J usage is TRBJ1-6; 11 nucleotides match TRBD1. The CDR3 extends over 14 amino acids. The junction had 4 bases not matched to a gene; V was cut back by 4 bases and J by 10 bases. Germline V lookup: CDR1 SGDLS, CDR2 YYNGEE. The CDR3 spells CASSPGQGVSPLHF. DNA of the CDR3: TGTGCCAGCAGCCCGGGACAGGGGGTCTCACCCCTCCACTTT.

The J gene is TRBJ2-2, the V gene TRBV28, with D maybe TRBD1 (6 bases). This CDR3 contains 13 residues. Germline CDR1 MDHEN, CDR2 SYDVKM. The V gene lost 3 bases and the J gene lost 7 bases, with 9 bases spanning the gap. The CDR3 reads CASSFWGLGELFF. The CDR3 DNA reads TGTGCCAGCAGTTTTTGGGGGCTCGGGGAGCTGTTTTTT.

Note on this clone: The same CDR3 arises from other DNA sequences in this sample as well. The chain is built from TRBV5-4 and TRBJ1-2, with unresolved D. Between the trimmed V and J ends, which lost 0 bases and 1 base, there was a span of 4 bases. The CDR3 has 13 residues. The germline V gene encodes CDR1 SGHNT and CDR2 YYREEE (reference sequence). The CDR3 here is CASSLDGNYGYTF. The DNA of the CDR3 is TGTGCCAGCAGCTTGGACGGTAACTATGGCTACACCTTC.

The chain uses TRBV2 and TRBJ2-5; 9 bases fit TRBD2. V lost 1 base, J lost 12 bases, and 9 bases stayed unmatched. This CDR3 is 14 amino acids long. Germline CDR1 and CDR2: SNHLY and FYNNEI. Here the CDR3 reads CASSEVAGALYKYF. The CDR3, as DNA: TGTGCCAGCAGTGAAGTAGCGGGGGCATTGTACAAGTACTTC.

The rearrangement uses TRBV7-3 and TRBJ2-1, with 9 bases matching TRBD1. Germline CDR1 is SGHTA and CDR2 is FQGTGA. With V trimmed by 1 base and J by 5 bases, 0 bases remained unmatched. This CDR3 is 14 amino acids long. CDR3 nucleotides: TGTGCCAGCAGCTTAAGGACAGGGGACAATGAGCAGTTCTTC. Its protein is CASSLRTGDNEQFF.

The gene calls are TRBV5-1 and TRBJ1-2; 7 nucleotides match TRBD1. The CDR3 contains 14 residues. J gave up 5 bases and V 3 bases, and 7 bases lay outside the gene matches. Germline V gives CDR1 SGHRS, CDR2 YFSETQ. CDR3 sequence reads: CASSSPGQKYGYTF. CDR3 DNA sequence: TGCGCCAGCAGCTCACCGGGACAGAAATATGGCTACACCTTC.

The chain recombines TRBV2 with TRBJ1-6; 12 positions agree with TRBD1. Unmatched junction bases numbered 9, after V lost 10 bases and J lost 8 bases. This CDR3 region has 15 residues. From germline, CDR1 is SNHLY and CDR2 FYNNEI. DNA for the CDR3: TGTGCCACTGCCCCGGGACAGGGGGCTTATTCACCCCTCCACTTT. Residues: CATAPGQGAYSPLHF.

The rearrangement links TRBV2 to TRBJ2-7, with 10 bases fitting TRBD1. Germline trimming cut 4 bases from V and 5 bases from J; bases unmatched to any gene: 8. CDR1 SNHLY and CDR2 FYNNEI come from the germline V gene. The CDR3 totals 15 residues. CDR3: CASSVTTGGMDEQYF. The CDR3 DNA reads as TGTGCCAGCAGTGTAACGACAGGGGGCATGGACGAGCAGTACTTC. Supplemented by reference TRBV2 and TRBJ2-7, the full variable domain reads EPEVTQTPSHQVTQMGQEVILRCVPISNHLYFYWYRQILGQKVEFLVSFYNNEISEKSEIFDDQFSVERPDGSNFTLKIRSTKLEDSAMYFCASSVTTGGMDEQYFGPGTRLTVT.

The CDR3 reads CASSPNSFSGESTDTQYF. CDR3 nucleotide sequence: TGTGCCAGCAGCCCAAATTCCTTTAGCGGGGAGTCCACAGATACGCAGTATTTT. This sequence joins TRBV13 and TRBJ2-3, with 8 bases identical to TRBD2. The V segment lost 5 bases and the J segment 2 bases; nucleotides outside the gene matches: 15. Germline lookup yields CDR1 PRHDT and CDR2 FYEKMQ (reference sequence). The CDR3 sequence is 18 residues long.